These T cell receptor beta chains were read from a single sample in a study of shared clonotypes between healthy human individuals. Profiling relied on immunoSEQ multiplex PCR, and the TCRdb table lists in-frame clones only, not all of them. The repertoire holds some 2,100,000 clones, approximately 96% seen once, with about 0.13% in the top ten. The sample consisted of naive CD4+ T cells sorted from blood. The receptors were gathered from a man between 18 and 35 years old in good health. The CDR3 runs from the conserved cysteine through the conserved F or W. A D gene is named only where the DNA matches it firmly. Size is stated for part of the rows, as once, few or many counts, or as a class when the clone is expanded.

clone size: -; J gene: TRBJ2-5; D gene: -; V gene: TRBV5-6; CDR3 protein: CASSSWTGVYQETQYF; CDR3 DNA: TGTGCCAGCAGCTCCTGGACGGGAGTTTACCAAGAGACCCAGTACTTC
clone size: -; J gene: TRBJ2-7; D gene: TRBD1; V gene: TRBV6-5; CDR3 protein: CASSSADRVYEQYF; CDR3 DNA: TGTGCCAGCAGTTCCGCGGACAGGGTCTACGAGCAGTACTTC
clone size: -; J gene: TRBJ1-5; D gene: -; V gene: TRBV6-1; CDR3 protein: CASSERPYSNQPQHF; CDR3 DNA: TGTGCCAGCAGTGAAAGACCCTATAGCAATCAGCCCCAGCATTTT
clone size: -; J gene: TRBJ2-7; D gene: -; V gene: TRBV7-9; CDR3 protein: CASSLTRGETGEQYF; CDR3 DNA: TGTGCCAGCAGCTTAACTCGAGGGGAGACAGGCGAGCAGTACTTC
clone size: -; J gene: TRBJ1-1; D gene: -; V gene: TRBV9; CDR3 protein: CASSPPGKAPNTEAFF; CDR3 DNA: TGTGCCAGCAGCCCCCCGGGGAAGGCCCCGAACACTGAAGCTTTCTTT
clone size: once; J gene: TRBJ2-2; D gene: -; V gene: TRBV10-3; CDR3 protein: CAISGTGTGELFF; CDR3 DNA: TGTGCCATCAGTGGGACTGGTACCGGGGAGCTGTTTTTT
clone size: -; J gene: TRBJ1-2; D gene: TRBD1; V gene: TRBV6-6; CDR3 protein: CASSPGTGLFLNGYTF; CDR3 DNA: TGTGCCAGCAGTCCCGGGACAGGGCTTTTCCTTAATGGCTACACCTTC
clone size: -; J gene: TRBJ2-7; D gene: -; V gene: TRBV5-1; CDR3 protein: CASSFDGAYEQYF; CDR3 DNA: TGCGCCAGCAGCTTTGACGGAGCCTACGAGCAGTACTTC
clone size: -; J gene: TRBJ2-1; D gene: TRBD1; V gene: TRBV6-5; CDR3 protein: CASTLAGTGGNEQFF; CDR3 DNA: TGTGCCAGCACTTTGGCCGGGACAGGGGGCAATGAGCAGTTCTTC
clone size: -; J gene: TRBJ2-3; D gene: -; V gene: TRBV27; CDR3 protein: CASSRIFRGQGPRDTQYF; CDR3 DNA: TGTGCCAGCAGTCGAATCTTCCGGGGGCAGGGCCCAAGGGATACGCAGTATTTT
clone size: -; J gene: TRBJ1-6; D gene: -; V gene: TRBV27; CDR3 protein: CASSLSPSLNSPLHF; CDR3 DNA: TGTGCCAGCAGTTTATCGCCCAGTTTGAATTCACCCCTCCACTTT
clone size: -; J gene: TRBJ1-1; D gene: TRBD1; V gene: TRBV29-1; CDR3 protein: CSVEETGWTEAFF; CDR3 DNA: TGCAGCGTTGAAGAGACAGGGTGGACTGAAGCTTTCTTT
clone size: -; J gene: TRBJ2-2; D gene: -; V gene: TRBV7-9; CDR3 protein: CASSLAGFGELFF; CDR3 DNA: TGTGCCAGCAGCCTGGCTGGGTTCGGGGAGCTGTTTTTT
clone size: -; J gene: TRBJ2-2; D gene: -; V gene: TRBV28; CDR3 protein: CASTYLRGSTGELFF; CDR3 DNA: TGTGCCAGCACTTACTTACGGGGAAGTACCGGGGAGCTGTTTTTT
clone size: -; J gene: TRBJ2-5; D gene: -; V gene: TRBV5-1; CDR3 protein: CASSLGAVQETQYF; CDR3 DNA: TGCGCCAGCAGCCTGGGAGCGGTCCAAGAGACCCAGTACTTC
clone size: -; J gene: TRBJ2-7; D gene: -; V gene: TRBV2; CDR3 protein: CASSPHRILEQYF; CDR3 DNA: TGTGCCAGCAGTCCCCATCGGATCTTGGAGCAGTACTTC
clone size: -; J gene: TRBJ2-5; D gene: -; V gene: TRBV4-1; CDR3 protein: CASSQSIVGETQYF; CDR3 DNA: TGCGCCAGCAGCCAGAGCATCGTGGGAGAGACCCAGTACTTC
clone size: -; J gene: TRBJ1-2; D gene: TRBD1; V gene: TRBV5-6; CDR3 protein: CASSPDRDRDNYGYTF; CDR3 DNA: TGTGCCAGCAGCCCGGACCGGGACAGGGACAACTATGGCTACACCTTC
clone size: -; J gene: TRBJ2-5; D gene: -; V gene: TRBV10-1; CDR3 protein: CATIGGCRETQYF; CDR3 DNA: TGCGCCACCATAGGGGGGTGTAGGGAGACCCAGTACTTC
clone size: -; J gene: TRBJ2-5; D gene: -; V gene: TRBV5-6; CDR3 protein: CASSLLGRWETQYF; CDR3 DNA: TGTGCCAGCAGCTTGCTCGGACGGTGGGAGACCCAGTACTTC
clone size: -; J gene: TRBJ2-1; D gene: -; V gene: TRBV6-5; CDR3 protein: CASSYSRASLGEQFF; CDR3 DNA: TGTGCCAGCAGTTACTCTAGGGCCTCCCTGGGTGAGCAGTTCTTC
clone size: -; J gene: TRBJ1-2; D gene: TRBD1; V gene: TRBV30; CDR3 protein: CAWSFRDSRLYGYTF; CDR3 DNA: TGTGCCTGGAGTTTCCGGGACAGCCGCCTCTATGGCTACACCTTC